The T cell receptor beta chain under discussion was sequenced for a study of shared clonotypes between healthy human individuals. CDR1 SGHNT and CDR2 YYREEE come from the germline V gene (reference sequence). There are 16 residues in the CDR3. V shed 4 bases and J shed 3 bases, with 14 bases lying between them. The repertoire was sequenced with immunoSEQ multiplex PCR; TCRdb's copy has only in-frame clones and lacks some. Among under 600,000 clones listed, 95% to 98% were seen once. Naivety among CD8 cells was defined by CD45RO negativity and positive CCR7 selection, thereby excluding terminally differentiated effector memory CD45RA+ cells.

The material sequenced was naive CD8+ T cells sorted from blood. The chain has TRBV5-4 and TRBJ2-6, with a possible D match to TRBD1 (6 bases). The TCR was taken from a man aged 30-40 years in good health. CDR3: CASSRTRGNGANVLTF. The CDR3 DNA is TGTGCCAGCAGCCGAACCAGGGGTAATGGGGCCAACGTCCTGACTTTC.